This entry lists 22 T cell receptor beta chains sequenced from one sample in a study of CD8+ T cells in alopecia areata. Sequencing templates came from extracted RNA that was reverse transcribed into cDNA. The table came from immunoSEQ multiplex PCR; TCRdb's copy has only in-frame clones and leaves some out. The data show roughly 75,000 clones, with approximately 58% seen just once and around a sixth held by the top ten. Source: CD8+ T cells sorted from blood, taken at week 0. The receptors derive from a human donor with alopecia areata.

The chain joins TRBV7-9 to TRBJ2-1; TRBD2 matches 7 bases. Germline V gene lookup returns CDR1 SEHNR and CDR2 FQNEAQ (reference sequence). V lost 4 bases and J lost 15; bases outside the gene matches: 12. The CDR3 extends over 13 amino acids. CDR3 sequence: CASSYPIAREWFF. DNA for the CDR3: TGTGCCAGCAGCTATCCTATTGCGCGGGAGTGGTTCTTC.

V gene TRBV7-9 combines with J gene TRBJ2-7; D assignment may be TRBD1 or TRBD2 (5 bases each). V was pared by 4 bases and J by 7 bases, with 14 bases between. There are 13 residues in the CDR3. CDR1 and CDR2 from the germline V gene are SEHNR and FQNEAQ (reference sequence). The CDR3 sequence is CASSSRDPREQYF. CDR3 nucleotides: TGTGCCAGCAGCTCCCGGGACCCCAGGGAGCAGTACTTC.

The rearrangement links TRBV2 to TRBJ2-5; TRBD1 or TRBD2 may be the D gene (5 bases each). Trimming pared 4 bases from V and 5 bases from J, leaving 11 bases between. The CDR3 covers 13 residues. Germline-derived CDR1 and CDR2 are SNHLY and FYNNEI. The CDR3 is CASSVRGVETQYF. The CDR3 DNA reads as TGTGCCAGCAGTGTACGGGGCGTGGAGACCCAGTACTTC.

This rearrangement joins TRBV25-1 to TRBJ2-5; D possibly matches TRBD1 or TRBD2 (6 bases each). V dropped 3 bases and J dropped 4 bases, with 18 bases sitting between them. Germline assignment: CDR1 MGHDK and CDR2 SYGVNS. This CDR3 has 16 amino acids. The CDR3 DNA sequence: TGTGCCAGCAGTGAGGGGGGACAAATTGTAGGAGAGACCCAGTACTTC. It is translated as CASSEGGQIVGETQYF.

The chain combines TRBV29-1 with TRBJ2-7; no definite D call. The length of the CDR3 is 14 residues. Trimming removed 5 bases from V and 0 bases from J, with 14 bases in between. Germline V gene lookup returns CDR1 SQVTM and CDR2 ANQGSEA. The CDR3 coding sequence is TGCAGCGTTAGTCGGCAGCTATCCTCCTACGAGCAGTACTTC. Protein product: CSVSRQLSSYEQYF.

The gene calls are TRBV9 and TRBJ1-4, with 11 bases lining up with TRBD1. The CDR3 runs 15 residues. Germline lookup yields CDR1 SGDLS and CDR2 YYNGEE. The V and J ends lost 1 base and 7 bases, in that order; junction bases with no gene match: 3. The CDR3 sequence is CASSVSGTGGEKLFF. The DNA of the CDR3 is TGTGCCAGCAGCGTATCCGGGACAGGGGGTGAAAAACTGTTTTTT.

V and J are TRBV10-3 and TRBJ1-2, with D hard to call. Per germline, CDR1 ENHRY and CDR2 SYGVKD. This CDR3 is 11 amino acids long. V was pared by 6 bases and J by 3 bases, with 5 bases between. CDR3 region: CAIRAHYGYTF. In DNA form, the CDR3 reads TGTGCCATCAGGGCCCACTATGGCTACACCTTC.

V is TRBV5-1 and J is TRBJ2-3; tentatively, D is TRBD2 (6 bases). Trimming removed 4 bases from V and 1 base from J, with 13 bases in between. CDR1 is SGHRS, CDR2 YFSETQ, per germline. This CDR3 is 15 amino acids long. Here the CDR3 reads CASSQIGEGTDTQYF. In nucleotides, the CDR3 is TGCGCCAGCAGCCAGATCGGGGAGGGCACAGATACGCAGTATTTT.

The CDR3 here is CASSYVKGDEKLFF. The CDR3 DNA reads as TGTGCCAGCAGTTACGTCAAAGGAGATGAAAAACTGTTTTTT. The chain links TRBV6-5 to TRBJ1-4; no definite D call. The length of the CDR3 is 14 residues. V was shortened by 2 bases and J by 6 bases, with 10 bases between the two germline ends. CDR1 and CDR2 (germline): MNHEY, SVGAGI.

The rearrangement uses TRBV30 and TRBJ1-5; D perhaps matches TRBD1 (6 bases). Germline loops: CDR1 GTSNPN, CDR2 SVGIG (reference sequence). V was pared by 5 bases and J by 1 base, with 12 bases between. This CDR3 region has 14 residues. The CDR3 nucleotides are TGTGCCTGGGGCGCAGGGGTAAGCAATCAGCCCCAGCATTTT. It codes for CAWGAGVSNQPQHF.

The rearrangement joins TRBV5-1 to TRBJ2-5, with D perhaps matching TRBD2 (5 bases). In germline, CDR1 is SGHRS, CDR2 YFSETQ. This CDR3 comprises 14 residues. Trimming took off 0 bases at V and 3 bases at J, with 9 bases between the two ends. The CDR3 sequence: CASSLEVGEETQYF. Here the CDR3 DNA reads TGCGCCAGCAGCTTGGAGGTCGGGGAAGAGACCCAGTACTTC.

The chain employs TRBV7-9 and TRBJ2-3; D not resolved. V was trimmed by 6 bases and J by 0 bases, leaving 13 bases between them. Looked up from germline, CDR1 is SEHNR and CDR2 is FQNEAQ (reference sequence). The CDR3 totals 15 residues. CDR3 bases: TGTGCCAGCAGGGGGATTTGGGAAAGCACAGATACGCAGTATTTT. Protein product: CASRGIWESTDTQYF.

The rearrangement uses TRBV27 and TRBJ1-2, with D possibly being TRBD1 (6 bases). The CDR3 is 15 residues long. V was clipped by 3 bases and J by 2 bases, with 13 bases between them. CDR1 is MNHEY and CDR2 is SMNVEV in the germline V gene (reference sequence). The CDR3 sequence is CASSFLRDNNYGYTF. The CDR3 DNA reads TGTGCCAGCAGTTTTCTCCGGGACAACAACTATGGCTACACCTTC.

The chain is built from TRBV15 and TRBJ2-1; a possible D gene is TRBD2 (6 bases). V dropped 0 bases and J dropped 0 bases, with 9 bases sitting between them. The germline V gene encodes CDR1 LNHNV and CDR2 YYDKDF (reference sequence). The CDR3 contains 16 residues. The CDR3: CATSREDGSSYNEQFF. In DNA form, the CDR3 reads TGTGCCACCAGCAGAGAGGACGGGAGCTCCTACAATGAGCAGTTCTTC. Full variable domain (rest looked up from reference TRBV15 and TRBJ2-1): DAMVIQNPRYQVTQFGKPVTLSCSQTLNHNVMYWYQQKSSQAPKLLFHYYDKDFNNEADTPDNFQSRRPNTSFCFLDIRSPGLGDTAMYLCATSREDGSSYNEQFFGPGTRLTVL.

The chain combines TRBV5-6 with TRBJ1-5; TRBD1 matches 7 bases. CDR3 length: 15 amino acids. V lost 2 bases, J lost 1 base, and 3 bases stayed unmatched. The germline V gene has CDR1 SGHDT and CDR2 YYEEEE. The CDR3 loop reads CASSLGQVSNQPQHF. The CDR3, as DNA: TGTGCCAGCAGCTTAGGACAGGTGAGCAATCAGCCCCAGCATTTT.

In this sample, this clone turned up a few times. The chain joins TRBV25-1 to TRBJ1-4; unclear D gene. CDR1 MGHDK and CDR2 SYGVNS come from the germline V gene. V was shortened by 4 bases and J by 8 bases, with 8 bases between the two germline ends. The CDR3 loop spans 12 amino acids. The CDR3 protein is CASSASVEKLFF. The CDR3 DNA reads TGTGCCAGCAGTGCGAGTGTCGAAAAACTGTTTTTT.

The genes are TRBV5-4 and TRBJ1-1; D is ambiguous. This CDR3 has 14 amino acids. CDR1 SGHNT and CDR2 YYREEE come from the germline V gene (reference sequence). With 0 bases removed from V and 1 base from J, the gap between germline ends came to 7 bases. CDR3 protein: CASSLVGSNTEAFF. CDR3 DNA sequence: TGTGCCAGCAGCTTGGTTGGTTCGAACACTGAAGCTTTCTTT.

J is TRBJ2-7 and V is TRBV29-1; 14 nucleotides match TRBD2. CDR1 and CDR2 from the germline V gene are SQVTM and ANQGSEA. This CDR3 comprises 16 residues. Trimming took 5 bases from V and 5 from J; bases not matched to a gene: 11. As DNA, the CDR3 is TGCAGCGTTACCCGACTAGCGGGGGGGTTACCCAACGAGCAGTACTTC. This sequence encodes CSVTRLAGGLPNEQYF.

In its sample, this clone was seen a few times. V and J are TRBV5-1 and TRBJ1-2, with D possibly TRBD1 on 5 matching bases. Per germline, CDR1 SGHRS and CDR2 YFSETQ. The CDR3 contains 13 residues. Trimming left V 0 bases short and J 2 bases short, with 5 bases between. The CDR3 sequence is CASSLDRNYGYTF. CDR3 coding DNA: TGCGCCAGCAGCTTGGACAGGAACTATGGCTACACCTTC.

CDR3 nucleotide sequence: TGTGCCAGCAGTGACTCCGGACTAGCGGCGAACACCGGGGAGCTGTTTTTT. Its translation is CASSDSGLAANTGELFF. The chain is built from TRBV25-1 and TRBJ2-2; 10 bases fit TRBD2. The V gene's germline CDR1 is MGHDK and CDR2 SYGVNS. This CDR3 spans 17 amino acids. The V and J ends lost 3 bases and 0 bases, in that order; junction bases with no gene match: 4.

The rearrangement uses TRBV6-5 and TRBJ2-5; maybe TRBD1 (6 bases). Germline V CDR1 and CDR2: MNHEY, SVGAGI. The ends were cut back, 1 base at V and 4 bases at J, with 13 bases in the middle. The CDR3 consists of 15 residues. CDR3 sequence (DNA): TGTGCCAGCAGTTACTTACAGGGCGGATCAGAGACCCAGTACTTC. Its translation is CASSYLQGGSETQYF.

The genes are TRBV5-6 and TRBJ1-2; 7 positions match TRBD1. The V and J ends lost 0 bases and 4 bases, in that order; junction bases with no gene match: 6. Germline assignment: CDR1 SGHDT and CDR2 YYEEEE. The CDR3 totals 15 residues. The chain's CDR3 is CASSLDSPGGYGYTF. For the CDR3, the DNA is TGTGCCAGCAGCTTGGACAGCCCAGGGGGCTATGGCTACACCTTC.